This T cell receptor beta chain was recorded in a study of response to subunit inactivated influenza vaccine. This clonotype was recorded many times. This CDR3 is built from 19 residues. The V gene's germline CDR1 is SGHVS and CDR2 FQNEAQ. Unmatched junction bases numbered 13, after V lost 1 base and J lost 5 bases. TCRdb independently ran MiXCR on the RT-PCR reads; one entry per CDR3 protein. The data hold some 520,000 distinct CDR3 sequences, with 16% observed a single time. The TCR sequence derives from a man in his fifties or sixties who received an inactivated influenza vaccine. The sample here was CD4+ T cells sorted from PBMCs, taken less than 30 months after vaccination. The V call is TRBV7-8, the J call TRBJ2-2, with 10 bases fitting TRBD2. This chain's CDR3 is CASSLVSSGRAGMTGELFF. The CDR3 nucleotides read TGTGCCAGCAGCTTAGTTTCTAGCGGGAGAGCCGGTATGACCGGGGAGCTGTTTTTT.